The 12 T cell receptor beta chains presented below share a single source sample, sequenced in a study of control samples from healthy donors and cancer patients. Data came from immunoSEQ multiplex PCR; TCRdb stores just in-frame clones and leaves some out. The sample comprises some 130,000 clones, about 92% of which are singletons, and under 2% rests with the top ten. Sequencing input: PBMCs. These receptors were taken from a man in his fifties or sixties with head and neck cancer.

The rearrangement joins TRBV24-1 to TRBJ1-5; possibly TRBD1 for D (5 bases). The CDR3 sequence is 13 residues long. V was shortened by 4 bases and J by 2 bases, with 5 bases between the two germline ends. Per germline, CDR1 KGHDR and CDR2 SFDVKD. The CDR3 region is CATSEQGNQPQHF. Here the CDR3 DNA reads TGTGCCACCAGTGAACAGGGCAATCAGCCCCAGCATTTT.

The chain links TRBV5-1 to TRBJ2-6; D is ambiguous. Trimming stripped 4 bases from V and 4 bases from J, with 6 bases between. This CDR3 contains 13 residues. Germline-derived CDR1 and CDR2 are SGHRS and YFSETQ. In nucleotides, the CDR3 is TGCGCCAGCAGCCTTGAGGGGGCCAACGTCCTGACTTTC. Its translation: CASSLEGANVLTF.

This rearrangement joins TRBV29-1 to TRBJ1-1; 11 nucleotides agree with TRBD1. Germline CDR1 reads SQVTM; CDR2 reads ANQGSEA. V gave up 6 bases and J gave up 3 bases; unmatched junction bases: 12. CDR3 length: 16 amino acids. The DNA for the CDR3 is TGCAGCGTCGACGGACAGGGGGCATCGTGGGACACTGAAGCTTTCTTT. Translating it yields CSVDGQGASWDTEAFF.

The chain employs TRBV6-1 and TRBJ1-2; D might be TRBD1 (6 bases). Trimming pared 0 bases from V and 4 bases from J, leaving 6 bases between. This CDR3 contains 13 residues. Germline CDR1 and CDR2: MNHNS and SASEGT. In nucleotides, the CDR3 is TGTGCCAGCAGTGAAGCGGACAGCTATGGCTACACCTTC. Translation: CASSEADSYGYTF.

The J gene is TRBJ1-5, the V gene TRBV15; 7 bases match TRBD1. This CDR3 has 15 residues. V was clipped by 5 bases and J by 6 bases; unmatched bases: 10. The germline V gene has CDR1 LNHNV and CDR2 YYDKDF (reference sequence). In DNA, the CDR3 is TGTGCCACCAGCCCTAAGCGGACAGGTACTCAGCCCCAGCATTTT. Its protein product is CATSPKRTGTQPQHF.

The genes are TRBV5-1 and TRBJ2-5; 7 bases are a match to TRBD1. Germline trimming cut 4 bases from V and 3 bases from J; bases unmatched to any gene: 6. CDR3 length: 14 amino acids. Germline CDR1 reads SGHRS; CDR2 reads YFSETQ. Written as DNA, the CDR3 is TGCGCCAGCAGCCTAGGACAGGCCGAAGAGACCCAGTACTTC. Its translation: CASSLGQAEETQYF.

V usage is TRBV7-2 and J usage is TRBJ2-2; a possible D gene is TRBD2 (5 bases). The CDR3 spans 15 residues. V lost 8 bases, J lost 0 bases, and 13 bases lay in between. Germline V gives CDR1 SGHTA, CDR2 FQGNSA. The CDR3 sequence is CASGPSQTNTGELFF. The CDR3 nucleotides are TGTGCCAGCGGGCCTAGCCAAACGAACACCGGGGAGCTGTTTTTT.

The chain combines TRBV6-2 or TRBV6-3 with TRBJ1-2; D call uncertain. Trimming took off 5 bases at V and 4 bases at J, with 11 bases between the two ends. The CDR3 contains 13 residues. CDR1 MNHEY and CDR2 SVGEGT come from the germline V gene. CDR3 bases: TGTGCCAGCAGTCCACCAGAAATCTATGGCTACACCTTC. Its protein product is CASSPPEIYGYTF.

The V call is TRBV15, the J call TRBJ1-2; 9 bases match TRBD1. The CDR3 loop spans 17 amino acids. V shed 5 bases, J shed 4 bases, and the junction held 14 bases outside the gene matches. The germline V gene encodes CDR1 LNHNV and CDR2 YYDKDF (reference sequence). This CDR3 reads CATSGDRGGSPPYGYTF. The CDR3 nucleotides are TGTGCCACCAGCGGCGACAGGGGGGGGTCGCCTCCCTATGGCTACACCTTC.

A remark on this clone: Other DNA sequences from this sample encode an identical CDR3 as well. The CDR3: CASSAGTGGYEQYF. The CDR3 region has the DNA TGTGCCAGTAGTGCCGGGACAGGGGGTTACGAGCAGTACTTC. The chain couples TRBV19 to TRBJ2-7; TRBD1 agrees at 11 bases. There are 14 residues in the CDR3. V lost 5 bases to trimming and J lost 4 bases; unmatched junction nucleotides: 4. CDR1 LNHDA and CDR2 SQIVND come from the germline V gene (reference sequence). The whole variable domain, filled in from reference TRBV19 and TRBJ2-7, reads DGGITQSPKYLFRKEGQNVTLSCEQNLNHDAMYWYRQDPGQGLRLIYYSQIVNDFQKGDIAEGYSVSREKKESFPLTVTSAQKNPTAFYLCASSAGTGGYEQYFGPGTRLTVT.

The chain is built from TRBV7-6 and TRBJ2-1, with D possibly matching TRBD2 (5 bases). This CDR3 spans 14 amino acids. Germline-derived CDR1 and CDR2 are SGHVS and FNYEAQ. V was pared by 5 bases and J by 2 bases, with 10 bases between. The CDR3 sequence is CASSPEGTYNEQFF. The CDR3 bases are TGTGCCAGCAGCCCCGAGGGCACCTACAATGAGCAGTTCTTC.

The chain employs TRBV7-2 and TRBJ2-6, with D maybe TRBD2 (6 bases). CDR3 length: 18 amino acids. Germline assignment: CDR1 SGHTA and CDR2 FQGNSA. The V end lost 5 bases, the J end lost 0 bases, and 17 bases lay between the germline ends. The CDR3 here is CASSRESGTSSGANVLTF. In nucleotides, the CDR3 is TGTGCCAGCAGCCGGGAGTCAGGGACCTCCTCTGGGGCCAACGTCCTGACTTTC.